This T cell receptor (beta chain) was identified during a study of T-cell reconstitution after alpha-beta-depleted transplantation in children. The length of the CDR3 is 12 residues. Germline V gene data show CDR1 as SEHNR and CDR2 as FQNEAQ (reference sequence). V lost 5 bases and J lost 4, with 5 bases in between. Construction of the TCRbeta library involved unique molecular identifiers. TCRdb used MiXCR to reprocess the PCR reads, holding one entry per CDR3 protein. The sample carries 440,000 or so distinct CDR3 sequences, approximately 11% recorded once. The input for sequencing was PBMCs from the stem cell graft donor, taken from the stem cell graft. The J gene is TRBJ1-4, the V gene TRBV7-9, with no clear D. This clonotype was obtained from a human donor who donated a stem cell graft to a child with acute myeloid leukemia. CDR3 loop: CASSASNEKLFF. The CDR3 DNA reads TGTGCCAGCAGCGCCAGTAATGAAAAACTGTTTTTT.